The 31 T cell receptor beta chains presented below share a single source sample, sequenced in a study of blood T cell repertoires in COVID-19 (dated by TCRdb to 2019 to 2021). Libraries were prepared through the immunoSEQ multiplex PCR assay. TCRdb's version of the immuneACCESS table is confined to in-frame rearrangements and falls short of the full clone set. An unresolved V gene accounts for under half of the shortfall where checked; the remainder is of unknown origin. This sample gives about 170,000 clones in total; approximately 86% of them show up just once. Together, the top ten hold approximately 0.62% of the sample. Sequenced material: peripheral blood. The receptors here all came from a man in his 60s with COVID-19, enrolled during active disease.

The chain has TRBV6-2 or TRBV6-3 and TRBJ1-5; a weak D match, TRBD1 (6 bases). V lost 5 bases and J 7 bases, leaving 9 bases between the germline ends. This CDR3 comprises 12 residues. Germline V gives CDR1 MNHEY, CDR2 SVGEGT. The CDR3 DNA follows: TGTGCCAGCAGTCGGCAGGGGCAGCCCCAGCATTTT. Protein sequence: CASSRQGQPQHF.

The gene calls are TRBV11-3 and TRBJ2-7, with 11 bases identical to TRBD2. CDR1 is SGHNT and CDR2 is YENEEA in the germline V gene. V lost 5 bases, J lost 2 bases, and 11 bases stayed unmatched. The CDR3 consists of 17 residues. The CDR3 loop reads CASSGAGLAVPTYEQYF. CDR3 in DNA: TGTGCCAGCAGCGGGGCGGGACTAGCGGTCCCCACCTACGAGCAGTACTTC.

The chain is built from TRBV11-2 and TRBJ1-1; no definite D call. This CDR3 has 15 amino acids. The ends were cut back, 0 bases at V and 4 bases at J, with 12 bases in the middle. Germline values: CDR1 SGHAT, CDR2 FQNNGV. This CDR3 is CASSLDMSRGTEAFF. CDR3 sequence (DNA): TGTGCCAGCAGCTTAGATATGAGCAGAGGCACTGAAGCTTTCTTT.

This chain links TRBV7-9 with TRBJ2-1; D gene uncertain. V lost 3 bases, J lost 10 bases, and 4 bases lay in between. The CDR3 runs to 10 residues. Germline V lookup: CDR1 SEHNR, CDR2 FQNEAQ (reference sequence). CDR3 sequence reads: CASSFQEQFF. CDR3 DNA: TGTGCCAGCAGCTTTCAGGAGCAGTTCTTC.

The CDR3 reads CASSDWARGAGGYEQYF. The CDR3 nucleotides are TGTGCCAGCAGTGACTGGGCCAGGGGGGCAGGTGGCTACGAGCAGTACTTC. The gene calls are TRBV6-1 and TRBJ2-7, with D possibly being TRBD1 (7 bases). V lost 3 bases, J lost 3 bases, and 21 bases lay in between. CDR3 length: 17 amino acids. CDR1 and CDR2 (germline): MNHNS, SASEGT.

V usage is TRBV4-3 and J usage is TRBJ2-1; 7 positions agree with TRBD2. Germline CDR1 LGHNA, CDR2 YSLEER. Losses at the gene ends were 4 bases for V and 9 bases for J; bases not matched to a gene: 6. There are 13 residues in the CDR3. CDR3 sequence: CASSRDYPGEQFF. The CDR3 bases are TGCGCCAGCAGCCGGGACTACCCGGGTGAGCAGTTCTTC.

The chain carries TRBV6-2 or TRBV6-3 and TRBJ2-1; D is perhaps TRBD1 (6 bases). Germline V CDR1 and CDR2: MNHEY, SVGEGT. The CDR3 runs to 15 residues. Trimming removed 5 bases at V and 7 bases at J, with 18 bases between. CDR3: CASSKQGVQGNEQFF. The CDR3 DNA follows: TGTGCCAGCAGTAAACAGGGCGTTCAGGGGAATGAGCAGTTCTTC.

V and J are TRBV7-2 and TRBJ2-3, with a tentative D call TRBD1 (6 bases). This CDR3 is built from 13 residues. Trimming left V 1 base short and J 6 bases short, with 8 bases between. From germline, CDR1 is SGHTA and CDR2 FQGNSA. The CDR3 region has the DNA TGTGCCAGCAGCTTAGACAGGGAGGATACGCAGTATTTT. Encoded protein: CASSLDREDTQYF.

The chain couples TRBV24-1 to TRBJ1-3; a possible D gene is TRBD1 (6 bases). The germline CDR1 and CDR2 sequences are KGHDR and SFDVKD. This CDR3 is built from 13 residues. V was pared by 7 bases and J by 2 bases, with 8 bases between. As DNA, the CDR3 is TGTGCCACCAGCGACAGGACTGGAAACACCATATATTTT. It encodes CATSDRTGNTIYF.

The table lists this clone with a count of one. The chain combines TRBV23-1 with TRBJ2-2; TRBD2 matches 13 bases. TRBV23-1 belongs to the ORF category, with a function that is uncertain. J lost 6 bases, V lost 1 base, and 14 bases had no gene match. The CDR3 covers 20 residues. The CDR3 region is CASSQFKATSGGPRAGELFF. The CDR3 nucleotides read TGCGCCAGCAGTCAATTCAAAGCGACTAGCGGGGGGCCTAGGGCCGGGGAGCTGTTTTTT.

This clone was found a few times. The gene calls are TRBV27 and TRBJ1-2, with D perhaps matching TRBD1 (6 bases). Germline V CDR1 and CDR2: MNHEY, SMNVEV (reference sequence). The CDR3 has 13 residues. V was trimmed by 5 bases and J by 8 bases, leaving 15 bases between them. The CDR3: CASSEDRRYGYTF. DNA for the CDR3: TGTGCCAGCAGTGAAGACAGGCGATACGGCTACACCTTC.

CDR3 region: CSVVAENTEAFF. For the CDR3, the DNA is TGCAGCGTTGTTGCGGAGAACACTGAAGCTTTCTTT. The gene calls are TRBV29-1 and TRBJ1-1, with D unresolved. V was trimmed by 4 bases and J by 1 base, leaving 7 bases between them. Per germline, CDR1 SQVTM and CDR2 ANQGSEA. This CDR3 is 12 amino acids long. The full variable domain, completed using reference TRBV29-1 and TRBJ1-1, is SAVISQKPSRDICQRGTSLTIQCQVDSQVTMMFWYRQQPGQSLTLIATANQGSEATYESGFVIDKFPISRPNLTFSTLTVSNMSPEDSSIYLCSVVAENTEAFFGQGTRLTVV.

The chain has TRBV19 and TRBJ2-6; D might be TRBD1 (6 bases). Trimming took 9 bases from V and 0 from J, leaving 9 bases between them. The CDR3 is made up of 14 amino acids. Per germline, CDR1 LNHDA and CDR2 SQIVND (reference sequence). The DNA for the CDR3 is TGTGCCAGCAGGGGATTCTCTGGGGCCAACGTCCTGACTTTC. Residues: CASRGFSGANVLTF.

Comment on this clone: Other DNA sequences of this sample code for an identical CDR3. J is TRBJ1-2 and V is TRBV6-4, with 11 bases matching TRBD1. Losses at the gene ends were 5 bases for V and 4 bases for J; bases not matched to a gene: 3. CDR1 MRHNA and CDR2 SNTAGT come from the germline V gene. The CDR3 is 14 amino acids. The CDR3 region is CASSSGTGGYGYTF. The CDR3 DNA sequence: TGTGCCAGCAGTTCGGGGACAGGGGGCTATGGCTACACCTTC.

This clone was observed a handful of times. The chain is built from TRBV5-1 and TRBJ2-7; TRBD1 matches at 11 bases. The CDR3 has 16 residues. V trimming: 0 bases; J trimming: 1 base; junction bases outside the gene matches: 3. Germline CDR1 SGHRS, CDR2 YFSETQ. In DNA form, the CDR3 reads TGCGCCAGCAGCTTGGGGACAGGGGGCTTATCCTACGAGCAGTACTTC. Translating gives CASSLGTGGLSYEQYF.

The chain has TRBV2 and TRBJ1-2; TRBD1 matches at 7 bases. This CDR3 is built from 14 residues. Losses at the gene ends were 7 bases for V and 5 bases for J; bases not matched to a gene: 10. CDR1 SNHLY and CDR2 FYNNEI come from the germline V gene. Here the CDR3 DNA reads TGTGCCAGCATGGGACAGTCCCTTCCTTATGGCTACACCTTC. This codes for CASMGQSLPYGYTF.

CDR3: CASSAPGLAGGPYIQYF. The CDR3 DNA sequence: TGTGCCAGCAGCGCGCCGGGACTAGCGGGGGGGCCGTACATTCAGTACTTC. The chain has TRBV7-2 and TRBJ2-4, with 16 bases fitting TRBD2. Unmatched junction bases numbered 9, after V lost 5 bases and J lost 8 bases. Germline V lookup: CDR1 SGHTA, CDR2 FQGNSA. The CDR3 sequence is 17 residues long. Combining the CDR3 with reference TRBV7-2 and TRBJ2-4 gives the whole variable domain GAGVSQSPSNKVTEKGKDVELRCDPISGHTALYWYRQSLGQGLEFLIYFQGNSAPDKSGLPSDRFSAERTGGSVSTLTIQRTQQEDSAVYLCASSAPGLAGGPYIQYFGAGTRLSVL.

V usage is TRBV3-1 (or the pseudogene TRBV3-2) and J usage is TRBJ1-6; 9 bases line up with TRBD1. V shed 4 bases, J shed 13 bases, and the junction held 5 bases outside the gene matches. This CDR3 is built from 13 residues. CDR1 is LGHDT, CDR2 YNNKEL, per germline (reference sequence). CDR3 DNA sequence: TGTGCCAGCAGCCCGGGACAGGGAGTCCCCCTCCACTTT. This translates into CASSPGQGVPLHF.

The chain links TRBV7-8 to TRBJ2-2, with 7 bases fitting TRBD1. This CDR3 comprises 16 residues. Germline V lookup: CDR1 SGHVS, CDR2 FQNEAQ. V lost 6 bases to trimming and J lost 2 bases; unmatched junction nucleotides: 9. CDR3 DNA: TGTGCCAGCAGGCTCGACAGGGTGGGAAACACCGGGGAGCTGTTTTTT. It specifies CASRLDRVGNTGELFF.

V usage is TRBV6-5 and J usage is TRBJ1-2, with 8 bases fitting TRBD1. The CDR3 sequence is 15 residues long. Trimming took 0 bases from V and 8 from J; bases not matched to a gene: 8. Germline CDR1 MNHEY, CDR2 SVGAGI. The CDR3 bases are TGTGCCAGCAGTTACTCGGACAGGGCCGTGGGGGGCTACACCTTC. It encodes CASSYSDRAVGGYTF.

The gene calls are TRBV6-5 and TRBJ1-2; D is uncertain. The CDR3 runs to 11 residues. Looked up from germline, CDR1 is MNHEY and CDR2 is SVGAGI. This CDR3 reads CAGGPNYGYTF. In nucleotides, the CDR3 is TGTGCGGGAGGGCCTAACTATGGCTACACCTTC.

The sample holds one count of this clone. This chain connects TRBV2 to TRBJ2-5; the match to TRBD2 covers 7 bases. Germline V gene data show CDR1 as SNHLY and CDR2 as FYNNEI. The trim removed 4 bases at V and 4 bases at J, leaving 3 bases unmatched. This CDR3 has 13 residues. CDR3 in DNA: TGTGCCAGCAGTGCATGGGGGGGAGAGACCCAGTACTTC. Amino acid sequence: CASSAWGGETQYF. Supplemented by reference TRBV2 and TRBJ2-5, the full variable domain reads EPEVTQTPSHQVTQMGQEVILRCVPISNHLYFYWYRQILGQKVEFLVSFYNNEISEKSEIFDDQFSVERPDGSNFTLKIRSTKLEDSAMYFCASSAWGGETQYFGPGTRLLVL.

The chain recombines TRBV6-4 with TRBJ1-1, with D possibly TRBD1 on 5 matching bases. V lost 7 bases to trimming and J lost 4 bases, with 13 bases between them. The CDR3 totals 13 residues. Germline CDR1 reads MRHNA; CDR2 reads SNTAGT. CDR3 DNA: TGTGCCAGCATGATCAGGGTGGGCACTGAAGCTTTCTTT. Its translation is CASMIRVGTEAFF.

CDR3: CATSRDSVDGQTGNTIYF. In nucleotides, the CDR3 is TGTGCCACCAGCAGAGATTCGGTTGATGGACAAACTGGAAACACCATATATTTT. The chain recombines TRBV15 with TRBJ1-3; possibly TRBD1 for D (5 bases). The germline CDR1 and CDR2 sequences are LNHNV and YYDKDF (reference sequence). The CDR3 spans 18 residues. Trimming took 0 bases from V and 2 from J, leaving 17 bases between them. Together with reference TRBV15 and TRBJ1-3, the CDR3 gives the full variable domain: DAMVIQNPRYQVTQFGKPVTLSCSQTLNHNVMYWYQQKSSQAPKLLFHYYDKDFNNEADTPDNFQSRRPNTSFCFLDIRSPGLGDTAMYLCATSRDSVDGQTGNTIYFGEGSWLTVV.

This clone was observed a single time. The J gene is TRBJ2-5, the V gene TRBV5-6; D may be TRBD1 (5 bases). CDR3 length: 13 amino acids. Germline V gene sequence: CDR1 SGHDT, CDR2 YYEEEE. V dropped 4 bases and J dropped 2 bases, with 9 bases sitting between them. The CDR3 spells CASSRGWQETQYF. In DNA form, the CDR3 reads TGTGCCAGCAGCAGGGGATGGCAAGAGACCCAGTACTTC. Drawing the rest from reference TRBV5-6 and TRBJ2-5, the complete variable domain is DAGVTQSPTHLIKTRGQQVTLRCSPKSGHDTVSWYQQALGQGPQFIFQYYEEEERQRGNFPDRFSGHQFPNYSSELNVNALLLGDSALYLCASSRGWQETQYFGPGTRLLVL.

The V gene is TRBV19, the J gene TRBJ1-4; 9 bases fit TRBD1. With V trimmed by 9 bases and J by 8 bases, 16 bases remained unmatched. Germline V gene lookup returns CDR1 LNHDA and CDR2 SQIVND (reference sequence). This CDR3 region has 16 residues. Here the CDR3 reads CASGAGTGLSEEKLFF. Written as DNA, the CDR3 is TGTGCCAGCGGTGCCGGGACAGGGCTGAGTGAGGAAAAACTGTTTTTT.

J is TRBJ2-3 and V is TRBV7-3; no definite D call. The V end was cut by 2 bases, the J end by 2 bases, with 5 bases between. The CDR3 has 13 amino acids. Germline CDR1 reads SGHTA; CDR2 reads FQGTGA. CDR3 protein: CASSLAYTDTQYF. CDR3 in DNA: TGTGCCAGCAGCTTAGCCTACACAGATACGCAGTATTTT. The full variable domain, in which reference TRBV7-3 and TRBJ2-3 provide the parts outside the CDR3, is GAGVSQTPSNKVTEKGKYVELRCDPISGHTALYWYRQSLGQGPEFLIYFQGTGAADDSGLPNDRFFAVRPEGSVSTLKIQRTERGDSAVYLCASSLAYTDTQYFGPGTRLTVL.

The chain recombines TRBV28 with TRBJ1-5; D remains unclear. From germline, CDR1 is MDHEN and CDR2 SYDVKM. Trimming left V 7 bases short and J 3 bases short, with 13 bases between. The CDR3 sequence is 14 residues long. DNA for the CDR3: TGTGCCAGCACGACACACCAAACCAATCAGCCCCAGCATTTT. Translation: CASTTHQTNQPQHF. Filled out from reference TRBV28 and TRBJ1-5, the complete variable domain reads DVKVTQSSRYLVKRTGEKVFLECVQDMDHENMFWYRQDPGLGLRLIYFSYDVKMKEKGDIPEGYSVSREKKERFSLILESASTNQTSMYLCASTTHQTNQPQHFGDGTRLSIL.

This sequence joins TRBV12-3 or TRBV12-4 and TRBJ2-7; D is unresolved. Trimming took 7 bases from V and 5 from J, leaving 9 bases between them. There are 11 residues in the CDR3. The CDR3 bases are TGTGCCAGCACAGCGAGCCACGAGCAGTACTTC. This encodes CASTASHEQYF.

The chain is built from TRBV5-1 and TRBJ2-2; 7 bases align to TRBD1. This CDR3 has 17 residues. Germline V gene lookup returns CDR1 SGHRS and CDR2 YFSETQ. The V and J ends lost 2 bases and 4 bases, in that order; junction bases with no gene match: 11. The CDR3, as DNA: TGCGCCAGCAGCTTAGAGGGGCAGGGGGTCGGCACCGGGGAGCTGTTTTTT. Amino acid sequence: CASSLEGQGVGTGELFF.

This sequence joins TRBV19 and TRBJ1-2; D is ambiguous. CDR3 length: 18 residues. V gave up 0 bases and J gave up 1 base, with 18 bases separating them. The V gene's germline CDR1 is LNHDA and CDR2 SQIVND (reference sequence). CDR3 in DNA: TGTGCCAGTAGTATAGATCAACGGTGGGCAGTGATTAACTATGGCTACACCTTC. Translation gives CASSIDQRWAVINYGYTF.